This T cell receptor (beta chain) emerged from a study of CD4+ T cells in melanoma. Study-wide results and caveats: In melanoma, neoantigen-specific CD4+ T cells reportedly differed in differentiation state. A reported correlation linked neoantigen-specific CD4+ T cells to CD8+, macrophage and B cell function.

Libraries were prepared by immunoSEQ multiplex PCR; TCRdb keeps only in-frame clonotypes and omits some of them. Among 9,900 or so clones listed, around 70% were seen once. The CDR3 totals 15 residues. The germline V gene encodes CDR1 MGHRA and CDR2 YSYEKL. Trimming took 0 bases from V and 2 from J, leaving 11 bases between them. As for this clone: Its specificity is not known.

The specimen sequenced was peripheral blood. This TCR derives from a human donor with melanoma. The rearrangement uses TRBV4-1 and TRBJ2-7; D is possibly TRBD1 (5 bases). CDR3 coding DNA: TGCGCCAGCAGCCAAGATAGGGGCTTAGCCTACGAGCAGTACTTC. This gives the protein CASSQDRGLAYEQYF.